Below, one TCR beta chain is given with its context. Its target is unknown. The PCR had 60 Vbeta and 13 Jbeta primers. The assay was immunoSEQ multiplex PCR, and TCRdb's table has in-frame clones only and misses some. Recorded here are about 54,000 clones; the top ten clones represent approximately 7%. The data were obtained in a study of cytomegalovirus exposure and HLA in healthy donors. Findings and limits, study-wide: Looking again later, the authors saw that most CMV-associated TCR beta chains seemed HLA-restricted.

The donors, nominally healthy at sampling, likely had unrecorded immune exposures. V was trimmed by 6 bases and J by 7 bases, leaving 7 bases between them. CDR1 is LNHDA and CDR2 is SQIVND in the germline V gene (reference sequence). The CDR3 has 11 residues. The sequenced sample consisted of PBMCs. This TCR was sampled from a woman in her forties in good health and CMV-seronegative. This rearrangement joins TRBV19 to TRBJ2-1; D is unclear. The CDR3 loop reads CASSQANEQFF. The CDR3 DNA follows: TGTGCCAGTAGCCAGGCAAATGAGCAGTTCTTC.